These 20 T cell receptor beta chains came from one sample sequenced in a study of blood T cell repertoires in COVID-19. The data were produced by immunoSEQ multiplex PCR, yet TCRdb's version contains in-frame clones alone and is incomplete. Seen here are 250,000 to 350,000 clones, about nine tenths observed once, and the top ten hold over 9.5%. Specimen: PBMCs or T cells enriched from blood (not recorded which). The origin of the receptors is a young woman who had recovered from COVID-19.

The chain carries TRBV18 and TRBJ2-1; 9 bases align to TRBD1. Trimming at V came to 2 bases and at J to 4 bases, leaving 3 bases not matched to a gene. Germline CDR1 KGHSH, CDR2 LQKENI. There are 15 residues in the CDR3. The CDR3 bases are TGTGCCAGCTCACCAAGGACAGGGGAATACAATGAGCAGTTCTTC. Translating it yields CASSPRTGEYNEQFF.

The gene calls are TRBV4-2 and TRBJ1-2, with 8 bases lining up with TRBD1. The CDR3 sequence is 19 residues long. After removal of 3 bases from V and 4 bases from J, the junction contained 19 bases not matched to a gene. Germline values: CDR1 LGHNA, CDR2 YNFKEQ. The CDR3 nucleotides read TGTGCCAGCAGCCAGGCTTCGGGGCAGGGGGCGACCAACGCCTATGGCTACACCTTC. It codes for CASSQASGQGATNAYGYTF.

This clone was detected only a few times. The chain has TRBV4-1 and TRBJ2-5; 10 bases agree with TRBD1. The germline CDR1 and CDR2 sequences are MGHRA and YSYEKL. The CDR3 extends over 15 amino acids. The junction had 4 bases not matched to a gene; V was cut back by 1 base and J by 5 bases. CDR3 DNA: TGCGCCAGCAGCCAAGGACAGGGGGCAGACGAGACCCAGTACTTC. Residues: CASSQGQGADETQYF.

As to this clone: Other DNA sequences in the sample encode the same CDR3. V gene TRBV27 combines with J gene TRBJ1-1, with 8 bases that match TRBD1. The CDR3 runs to 15 residues. Germline V gives CDR1 MNHEY, CDR2 SMNVEV (reference sequence). With V trimmed by 3 bases and J by 5 bases, 8 bases remained unmatched. The CDR3 region has the DNA TGTGCCAGCAGTTTCCGTGGACAGGGATGGACTGAAGCTTTCTTT. Amino acid sequence: CASSFRGQGWTEAFF.

The V call is TRBV21-1, the J call TRBJ1-5; the table's TRBD1 call for D was not verified on the DNA. TRBV21-1 is recorded as a pseudogene. The CDR3 consists of 16 residues. The CDR3 DNA reads as TGTGCCAGCAGCAGGGGACAGGGAAGGAGCAATCAGCCCCAGCATTTT. It is translated as CASSRGQGRSNQPQHF.

This chain uses TRBV5-8 with TRBJ2-7; 8 bases match TRBD1. The CDR3 covers 12 residues. Germline V gene data show CDR1 as SGHTS and CDR2 as YDEGEE. The junction had 3 bases not matched to a gene; V was cut back by 4 bases and J by 6 bases. CDR3 sequence: CASSVDRVEQYF. The CDR3 nucleotides read TGTGCCAGCAGCGTGGACAGGGTCGAGCAGTACTTC. Filled out from reference TRBV5-8 and TRBJ2-7, the complete variable domain reads EAGVTQSPTHLIKTRGQQATLRCSPISGHTSVYWYQQALGLGLQFLLWYDEGEERNRGNFPPRFSGRQFPNYSSELNVNALELEDSALYLCASSVDRVEQYFGPGTRLTVT.

The chain has TRBV18 and TRBJ2-1; D gene unclear. The length of the CDR3 is 14 residues. V gave up 3 bases and J gave up 4 bases, with 10 bases separating them. From germline, CDR1 is KGHSH and CDR2 LQKENI. CDR3 region: CASSPGSIYNEQFF. DNA of the CDR3: TGTGCCAGCTCACCGGGTAGCATTTACAATGAGCAGTTCTTC.

V is TRBV9 and J is TRBJ1-1; D is unresolved. The CDR3 spans 15 residues. Per germline, CDR1 SGDLS and CDR2 YYNGEE. The V end was cut by 0 bases, the J end by 1 base, with 10 bases between. CDR3 bases: TGTGCCAGCAGCGTAGGAGCGGGATCGAACACTGAAGCTTTCTTT. Translation gives CASSVGAGSNTEAFF.

The chain couples TRBV27 to TRBJ2-7; D might be TRBD2 (6 bases). The CDR3 is made up of 14 amino acids. Germline V gives CDR1 MNHEY, CDR2 SMNVEV (reference sequence). V lost 2 bases to trimming and J lost 2 bases, with 10 bases between them. Here the CDR3 DNA reads TGTGCCAGCAGTTTAATGGGAGGTCCCTACGAGCAGTACTTC. Its protein is CASSLMGGPYEQYF.

This chain uses TRBV7-7 with TRBJ2-5, with 7 bases identical to TRBD2. The junction had 0 bases not matched to a gene; V was cut back by 1 base and J by 4 bases. This CDR3 spans 13 amino acids. Germline V lookup: CDR1 SSHAT, CDR2 FNYEAQ (reference sequence). The DNA for the CDR3 is TGTGCCAGCAGCTTAGGGGGGGGAGAGACCCAGTACTTC. Protein sequence: CASSLGGGETQYF.

This clone was detected a few times. The CDR3 DNA is TGTGCCAGCAGCTTTGGACTAAACACTGAAGCTTTCTTT. This sequence encodes CASSFGLNTEAFF. The chain recombines TRBV7-3 with TRBJ1-1; D unclear. The CDR3 is made up of 13 amino acids. Looked up from germline, CDR1 is SGHTA and CDR2 is FQGTGA. V lost 3 bases and J lost 2, with 7 bases in between.

The rearrangement joins TRBV2 to TRBJ2-3; TRBD2 matches at 7 bases. The CDR3 is 13 residues long. Germline V gene sequence: CDR1 SNHLY, CDR2 FYNNEI. V lost 10 bases and J lost 2; bases outside the gene matches: 6. The CDR3 protein is CATRDYPTDTQYF. CDR3 nucleotides: TGTGCCACCCGGGACTACCCCACAGATACGCAGTATTTT.

The chain couples TRBV6-5 to TRBJ1-2; no clear D gene. V lost 0 bases to trimming and J lost 0 bases, with 11 bases between them. The CDR3 is 16 residues long. Per the germline V gene, CDR1 is MNHEY and CDR2 is SVGAGI. Here the CDR3 reads CASSYSGRVANYGYTF. The CDR3 nucleotides are TGTGCCAGCAGTTACTCGGGGAGGGTCGCTAACTATGGCTACACCTTC.

The V gene is TRBV19, the J gene TRBJ2-2; TRBD1 might be the D (6 bases). Germline CDR1 and CDR2: LNHDA and SQIVND (reference sequence). The CDR3 is made up of 16 amino acids. V lost 3 bases and J 0 bases, leaving 11 bases between the germline ends. The CDR3 sequence: CASSIRRTANTGELFF. CDR3 DNA sequence: TGTGCCAGTAGTATTAGAAGGACAGCGAACACCGGGGAGCTGTTTTTT.

This chain connects TRBV4-2 to TRBJ1-2; 9 positions match TRBD1. The length of the CDR3 is 14 residues. Trimming removed 5 bases from V and 8 bases from J; junction bases left unmatched: 9. Germline-derived CDR1 and CDR2 are LGHNA and YNFKEQ. The CDR3 nucleotides read TGTGCCAGCAGCAATGGACAGGGGCTGAGAGGCTACACCTTC. Its protein is CASSNGQGLRGYTF.

This chain connects TRBV4-1 to TRBJ1-2; 7 positions match TRBD1. After removal of 3 bases from V and 2 bases from J, the junction contained 0 bases not matched to a gene. Germline V lookup: CDR1 MGHRA, CDR2 YSYEKL. This CDR3 comprises 13 residues. The CDR3, as DNA: TGCGCCAGCAGCCAGGGACAGAACTATGGCTACACCTTC. Amino acid sequence: CASSQGQNYGYTF.

Ten or more counts support this clone. This sequence joins TRBV30 and TRBJ1-5; possibly TRBD1 for D (5 bases). CDR1 and CDR2 (germline): GTSNPN, SVGIG (reference sequence). CDR3 length: 17 amino acids. V lost 2 bases and J 2 bases, leaving 19 bases between the germline ends. CDR3 region: CAWSLRRLGQGNQPQHF. The CDR3 DNA reads TGTGCCTGGAGTCTCAGACGACTAGGACAAGGCAATCAGCCCCAGCATTTT.

V usage is TRBV29-1 and J usage is TRBJ1-2; D might be TRBD1 (6 bases). Between the trimmed V and J ends, which lost 6 bases and 3 bases, there was a span of 17 bases. Germline loops: CDR1 SQVTM, CDR2 ANQGSEA. The CDR3 covers 14 residues. CDR3 in amino acids: CSVDPGQSHYGYTF. CDR3 DNA sequence: TGCAGCGTGGACCCTGGACAGTCCCACTATGGCTACACCTTC.

This rearrangement joins TRBV12-3 or TRBV12-4 to TRBJ2-7; 7 bases match TRBD1. The CDR3 covers 13 residues. V was pared by 7 bases and J by 6 bases, with 9 bases of the junction left unmatched. This CDR3 is CASTPGQAGEQYF. The DNA for the CDR3 is TGTGCCAGCACCCCTGGACAGGCAGGCGAGCAGTACTTC.

The chain has TRBV11-2 and TRBJ1-2; 8 bases are shared with TRBD1. CDR3 length: 16 amino acids. J was trimmed by 5 bases and V by 6 bases; bases with no gene match: 14. Germline lookup yields CDR1 SGHAT and CDR2 FQNNGV. CDR3 loop: CASRDRGRGLEYGYTF. DNA of the CDR3: TGTGCCAGCAGGGACCGCGGCAGGGGGCTGGAATATGGCTACACCTTC.